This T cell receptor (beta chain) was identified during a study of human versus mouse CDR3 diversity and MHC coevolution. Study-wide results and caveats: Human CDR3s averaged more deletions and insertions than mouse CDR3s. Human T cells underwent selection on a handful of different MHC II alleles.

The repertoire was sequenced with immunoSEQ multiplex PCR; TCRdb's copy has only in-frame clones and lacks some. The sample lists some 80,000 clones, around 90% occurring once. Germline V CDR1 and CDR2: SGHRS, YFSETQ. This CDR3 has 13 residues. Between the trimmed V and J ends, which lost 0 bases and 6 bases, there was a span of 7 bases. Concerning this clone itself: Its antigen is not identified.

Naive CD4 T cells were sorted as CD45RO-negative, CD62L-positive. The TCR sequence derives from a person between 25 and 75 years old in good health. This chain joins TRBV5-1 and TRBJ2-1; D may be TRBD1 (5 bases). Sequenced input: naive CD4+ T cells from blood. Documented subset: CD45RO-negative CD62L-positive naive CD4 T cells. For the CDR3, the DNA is TGCGCCAGCAGCTTGGGACAGCTCAATGAGCAGTTCTTC. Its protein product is CASSLGQLNEQFF. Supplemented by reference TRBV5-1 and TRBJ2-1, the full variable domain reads KAGVTQTPRYLIKTRGQQVTLSCSPISGHRSVSWYQQTPGQGLQFLFEYFSETQRNKGNFPGRFSGRQFSNSRSEMNVSTLELGDSALYLCASSLGQLNEQFFGPGTRLTVL.